This T cell receptor (beta chain) was obtained from a study of beta chain features in type 1 diabetes. Study information: Patients did not differ from healthy donors in age, gender or cell yield. Taken together, all samples contributed fewer than 110 million examined sorted cells.

Study-wide results and limits: In comparison with healthy donors, patients had naive, central memory and Treg TCRB repertoires that appeared more similar. VDJ junctions in type 1 diabetes patients carried more deletions and fewer insertions.

Worth noting for this clone: Antigen specificity is unknown.

CDR3 length: 16 residues. Germline V gene lookup returns CDR1 ENHRY and CDR2 SYGVKD. Trimming removed 6 bases from V and 6 bases from J, with 23 bases in between. Isolated RNA was reverse transcribed in full, so expressed TCRB transcripts were sequenced. Assay used: immunoSEQ multiplex PCR; TCRdb lists only in-frame clones, some missing. Of just over 600,000 clones in the sample, 15% to 18% are singletons; the top ten hold 0.09% to 0.095%. The chain couples TRBV10-3 to TRBJ1-2; D is perhaps TRBD1 (5 bases). The sequence was collected from a man aged 18 to 29 in good health. Sequenced sample: naive CD4+ T cells from blood. The CDR3: CAIRPFEVGGGDGYTF. The CDR3 DNA reads as TGTGCCATCAGACCCTTCGAGGTTGGGGGAGGGGATGGCTACACCTTC.